This TCR beta chain was obtained from a study of cytomegalovirus exposure and HLA in healthy donors. Trimming cost V 4 bases and J 6 bases; bases outside gene matches: 6. The CDR3 consists of 13 residues. Germline CDR1 is GTSNPN and CDR2 is SVGIG (reference sequence). The method was immunoSEQ multiplex PCR; TCRdb's version includes in-frame clones alone and lacks a portion of them. In the table there are tens of thousands of clones, about 90% of which are singletons. This TCR was recovered from a man younger than 35 in good health and CMV-seronegative. The chain uses TRBV30 and TRBJ1-2, with 9 bases fitting TRBD1. Input material: PBMCs. CDR3: CAWNRGRGDGYTF. For the CDR3, the DNA is TGTGCCTGGAACAGGGGGCGCGGCGATGGCTACACCTTC.